These T cell receptor beta chains were read from a single sample in a study of T cells after yellow fever vaccination. MiXCR was run by TCRdb on the 5' RACE reads, yielding one entry per CDR3 protein. Among some 340,000 distinct CDR3 sequences, about 10% were seen once, and the ten largest hold 3% to 4%. The sequences come from CD4+ T cells sorted from PBMCs, collected 45 days after the yellow fever booster vaccination. These receptor sequences come from a man aged 18 to 30 who received the YFV17D yellow fever vaccine. Each CDR3 is given with its conserved first and last residue. Each record gives: V gene, clone size, J gene, D gene, CDR3 length, CDR3 DNA, CDR3 protein. A D gene is named only where the DNA matches it firmly. For some rows the clone size is stated as once, few or many, or as a class when expanded; others skip it.

TRBV5-1	few	TRBJ2-2	TRBD2	16	TGCGCCAGCCGGGAACTAGCGGGGGTTCACACCGGGGAGCTGTTTTTT	CASRELAGVHTGELFF
TRBV20-1	few	TRBJ1-1	.	13	TGCAGTGCTAGAGAGAATAGGGGCGCTGAAGCTTTCTTT	CSARENRGAEAFF
TRBV18	few	TRBJ1-4	.	14	TGTGCCAGCTCACCACCGCCACGAGCTGAAAAACTGTTTTTT	CASSPPPRAEKLFF
TRBV20-1	few	TRBJ1-3	.	15	TGCAGTGCTAGGGGGACCTCAGGAAGGGCAAACACCATATATTTT	CSARGTSGRANTIYF
TRBV9	.	TRBJ1-6	TRBD1	15	TGTGCCAGCAGCCTAACCGGGACAGGGGATTCACCCCTCCACTTT	CASSLTGTGDSPLHF
TRBV7-2	.	TRBJ2-5	.	14	TGTGCCAGCAGCCCCAGGATGAGCCAAGAGACCCAGTACTTC	CASSPRMSQETQYF
TRBV20-1	few	TRBJ1-4	.	12	TGCAGTGCTAGATTGCCTGGTGAAAAACTGTTTTTT	CSARLPGEKLFF
TRBV6-5	.	TRBJ2-1	TRBD2	15	TGTGCCAGCAGTTACTCACTAGCGGGGGGGTATGAGCAGTTCTTC	CASSYSLAGGYEQFF
TRBV5-6	.	TRBJ2-1	.	17	TGTGCCAGCAGCTTGGGGCCAGGGAGAGGAACCTACAATGAGCAGTTCTTC	CASSLGPGRGTYNEQFF
TRBV12-3/TRBV12-4	many	TRBJ1-1	.	15	TGTGCCAGCAGTTCCCACAGGGCCACGAACACTGAAGCTTTCTTT	CASSSHRATNTEAFF
TRBV7-2	once	TRBJ1-6	.	15	TGTGCCAGCAGCGGTCCAGATATCAGTGCTTCACCCCTCCACTTT	CASSGPDISASPLHF
TRBV28	few	TRBJ2-3	.	14	TGTGCCAGCAGTTTCAGGGCCATCACGGATACGCAGTATTTT	CASSFRAITDTQYF
TRBV24-1	few	TRBJ2-1	.	13	TGTGCCACCAGTGGAGACTCCTACAATGAGCAGTTCTTC	CATSGDSYNEQFF
TRBV6-5	.	TRBJ1-1	TRBD1	16	TGTGCCAGCAGTACGGACAGGGGCGGAGTTGGCACTGAAGCTTTCTTT	CASSTDRGGVGTEAFF
TRBV29-1	many	TRBJ2-3	.	13	TGCAGCGCCCCACAGGGTGGCACAGATACGCAGTATTTT	CSAPQGGTDTQYF
TRBV15	.	TRBJ1-1	TRBD1	14	TGTGCCACCAGCAGACCAACAGGGGTAACTGAAGCTTTCTTT	CATSRPTGVTEAFF
TRBV21-1	few	TRBJ1-1	.	15	TGTGCCAGCAGCAAAGTCCGGCAGAGGAACACTGAAGCTTTCTTT	CASSKVRQRNTEAFF
TRBV5-4	.	TRBJ2-1	.	17	TGTGCCAGCAGCTTGGGAATGGGGGCCTTCTCCTACAATGAGCAGTTCTTC	CASSLGMGAFSYNEQFF
TRBV7-3	few	TRBJ2-3	TRBD2	16	TGTGCCAGCAGCTTAATAGCGGGGGCAATCACAGATACGCAGTATTTT	CASSLIAGAITDTQYF
TRBV29-1	.	TRBJ2-5	.	12	TGCAGCGTCACAAGGGTCCAAGAGACCCAGTACTTC	CSVTRVQETQYF
TRBV7-8	many	TRBJ2-5	.	12	TGTGCCAGCAGCTGGTACCAAGAGACCCAGTACTTC	CASSWYQETQYF
TRBV7-8	.	TRBJ1-5	.	16	TGTGCCAGCAGCTTATACCGGCTCCCTAGCAATCAGCCCCAGCATTTT	CASSLYRLPSNQPQHF
TRBV5-1	few	TRBJ2-7	.	13	TGCGCCAGCAGCCTAGACAGGCCTTACGAGCAGTACTTC	CASSLDRPYEQYF
TRBV6-6	many	TRBJ1-5	.	20	TGTGCCAGCAGTTATTCATTACGCCGGGGTCTAGGAAGGAGCAATCAGCCCCAGCATTTT	CASSYSLRRGLGRSNQPQHF
TRBV20-1	many	TRBJ1-2	TRBD1	16	TGCAGTGCTACGGGACAGGGGGTTGATACTAACTATGGCTACACCTTC	CSATGQGVDTNYGYTF
TRBV7-2	many	TRBJ1-2	.	13	TGCGCCAGCAGCCTAGCAGCTAACTATGGCTACACCTTC	CASSLAANYGYTF
TRBV6-2/TRBV6-3	few	TRBJ1-2	TRBD1	15	TGTGCCAGCAGAGAAGTAGGACAGGGGAATGGTGGCTACACCTTC	CASREVGQGNGGYTF
TRBV15	.	TRBJ2-5	.	15	TGTGCCACCAGCACCCCTACGGCAGGAAAAGAGACCCAGTACTTC	CATSTPTAGKETQYF
TRBV4-1	many	TRBJ2-6	TRBD2	16	TGCGCCAGCAGCCGGGGGGGGTTCGCTGGGGCCAACGTCCTGACTTTC	CASSRGGFAGANVLTF
TRBV5-1	.	TRBJ1-1	.	14	TGCGCCAGCAGCTTGGCCACGGAAGACACTGAAGCTTTCTTT	CASSLATEDTEAFF
TRBV2	few	TRBJ2-1	TRBD2	17	TGTGCCAGCAGAGCCGGGACTAGCCCCTCATCGTCCAATGAGCAGTTCTTC	CASRAGTSPSSSNEQFF
TRBV7-2	few	TRBJ2-3	TRBD2	20	TGTGCCAGCAGCCGAACATTCTACCCTATAGCGGGGGGGAGCACAGATACGCAGTATTTT	CASSRTFYPIAGGSTDTQYF